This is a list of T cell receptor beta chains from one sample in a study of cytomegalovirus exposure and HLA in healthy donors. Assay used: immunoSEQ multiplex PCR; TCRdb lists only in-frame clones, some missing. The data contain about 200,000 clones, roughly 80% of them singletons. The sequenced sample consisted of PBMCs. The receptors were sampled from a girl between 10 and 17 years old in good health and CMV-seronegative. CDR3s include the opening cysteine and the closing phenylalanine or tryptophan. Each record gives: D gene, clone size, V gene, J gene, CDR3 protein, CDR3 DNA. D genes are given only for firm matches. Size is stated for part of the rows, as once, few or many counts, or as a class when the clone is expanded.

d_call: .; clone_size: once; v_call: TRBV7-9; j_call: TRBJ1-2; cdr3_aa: CASHIAPRIPIYGYTF; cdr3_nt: TGTGCCAGCCATATCGCCCCTCGAATACCTATCTATGGCTACACCTTC
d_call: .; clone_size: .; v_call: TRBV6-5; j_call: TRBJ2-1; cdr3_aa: CASSLSDSYNEQFF; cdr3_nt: TGTGCCAGCAGCCTGAGCGACTCCTACAATGAGCAGTTCTTC
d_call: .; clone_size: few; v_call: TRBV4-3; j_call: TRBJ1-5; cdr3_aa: CASSQDRNQPQHF; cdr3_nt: TGCGCCAGCAGCCAAGACAGGAATCAGCCCCAGCATTTT
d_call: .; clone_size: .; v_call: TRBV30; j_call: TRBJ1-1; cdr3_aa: CAWSVANTEAFF; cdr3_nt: TGTGCCTGGAGTGTAGCGAACACTGAAGCTTTCTTT
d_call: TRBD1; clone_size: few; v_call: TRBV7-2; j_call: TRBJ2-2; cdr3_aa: CASSSPGQHIAGELFF; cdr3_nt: TGTGCCAGCAGCTCTCCGGGACAGCATATCGCGGGGGAGCTGTTTTTT
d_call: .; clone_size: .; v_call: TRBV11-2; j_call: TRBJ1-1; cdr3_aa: CASSVRGGRNTEAFF; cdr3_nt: TGTGCCAGCAGCGTACGGGGAGGAAGAAACACTGAAGCTTTCTTT
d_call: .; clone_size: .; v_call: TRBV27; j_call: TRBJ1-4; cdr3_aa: CASSFGGRPNEKLFF; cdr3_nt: TGTGCCAGCAGTTTCGGGGGACGCCCTAATGAAAAACTGTTTTTT
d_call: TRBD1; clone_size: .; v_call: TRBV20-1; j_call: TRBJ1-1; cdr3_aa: CSAYRGTEAFF; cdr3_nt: TGCAGTGCTTACAGGGGAACTGAAGCTTTCTTT
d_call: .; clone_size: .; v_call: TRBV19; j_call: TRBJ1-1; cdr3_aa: CASSIRGTEAFF; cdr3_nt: TGTGCCAGTAGTATACGGGGGACTGAAGCTTTCTTT
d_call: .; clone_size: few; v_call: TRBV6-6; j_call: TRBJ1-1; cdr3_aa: CASSDRSLNTEAFF; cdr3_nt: TGTGCCAGCTCTGACCGGAGTTTGAACACTGAAGCTTTCTTT
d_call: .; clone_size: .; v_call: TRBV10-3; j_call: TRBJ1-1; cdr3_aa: CAISESRGAPEAFF; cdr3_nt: TGTGCCATCAGTGAGTCGCGGGGGGCCCCTGAAGCTTTCTTT
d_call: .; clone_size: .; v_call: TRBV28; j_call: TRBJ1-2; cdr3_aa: CASSQTGYGVEGYTF; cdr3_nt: TGTGCCAGCAGTCAAACAGGTTATGGGGTGGAAGGCTACACCTTC
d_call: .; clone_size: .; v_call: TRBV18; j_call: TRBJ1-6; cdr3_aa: CASSPQGWSPLHF; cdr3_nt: TGTGCCAGCTCACCCCAGGGATGGTCACCCCTCCACTTT
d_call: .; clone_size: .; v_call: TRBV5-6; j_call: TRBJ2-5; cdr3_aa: CASSPTTEETQYF; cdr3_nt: TGTGCCAGCAGCCCGACTACCGAAGAGACCCAGTACTTC
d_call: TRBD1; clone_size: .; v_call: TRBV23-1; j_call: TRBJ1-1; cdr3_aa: CAASGQTNTEAFF; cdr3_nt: TGCGCCGCCTCGGGACAGACGAACACTGAAGCTTTCTTT
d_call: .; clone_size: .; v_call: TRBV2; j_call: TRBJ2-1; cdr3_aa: CASSVVSGAYNEQFF; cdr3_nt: TGTGCCAGCAGTGTCGTCTCAGGGGCGTACAATGAGCAGTTCTTC
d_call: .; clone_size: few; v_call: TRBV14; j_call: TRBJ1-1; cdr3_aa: CASSQSTEAFF; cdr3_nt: TGTGCCAGCAGCCAATCTACTGAAGCTTTCTTT
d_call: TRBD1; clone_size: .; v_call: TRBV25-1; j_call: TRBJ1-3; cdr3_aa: CASSDRGRQGDTIYF; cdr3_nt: TGTGCCAGCAGTGACCGAGGCCGACAGGGAGACACCATATATTTT
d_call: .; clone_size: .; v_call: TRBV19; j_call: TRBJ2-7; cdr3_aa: CASSIADSFYEQYF; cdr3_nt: TGTGCCAGTAGTATCGCCGACAGTTTCTACGAGCAGTACTTC
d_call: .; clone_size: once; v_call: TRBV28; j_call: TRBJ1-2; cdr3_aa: CASRSGTRGLEGYTF; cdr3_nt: TGTGCCAGCAGATCAGGAACCAGGGGCCTGGAGGGCTACACCTTC
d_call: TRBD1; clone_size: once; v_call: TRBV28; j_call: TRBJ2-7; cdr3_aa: CASSLTGTGDYEQYF; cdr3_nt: TGTGCCAGCAGTCTTACCGGGACAGGGGACTACGAGCAGTACTTC
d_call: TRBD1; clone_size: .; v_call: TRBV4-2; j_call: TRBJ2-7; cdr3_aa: CASSQETGIREQYF; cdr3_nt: TGTGCCAGCAGCCAAGAGACAGGGATAAGGGAGCAGTACTTC